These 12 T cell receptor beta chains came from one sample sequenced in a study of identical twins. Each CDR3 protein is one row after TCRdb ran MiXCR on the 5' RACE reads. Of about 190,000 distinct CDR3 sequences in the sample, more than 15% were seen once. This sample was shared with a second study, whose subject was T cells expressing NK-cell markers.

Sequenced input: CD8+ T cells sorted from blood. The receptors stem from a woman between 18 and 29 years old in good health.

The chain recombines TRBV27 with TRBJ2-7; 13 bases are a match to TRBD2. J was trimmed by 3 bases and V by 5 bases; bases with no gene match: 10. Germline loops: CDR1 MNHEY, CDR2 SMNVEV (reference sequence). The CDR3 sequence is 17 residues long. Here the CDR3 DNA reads TGTGCCAGCAGTATAAAGACTAGCGGGAGGATAAACTACGAGCAGTACTTC. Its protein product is CASSIKTSGRINYEQYF.

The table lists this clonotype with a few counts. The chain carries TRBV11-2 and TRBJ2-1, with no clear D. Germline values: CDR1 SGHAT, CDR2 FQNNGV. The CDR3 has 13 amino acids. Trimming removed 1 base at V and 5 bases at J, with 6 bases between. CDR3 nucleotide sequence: TGTGCCAGCAGCTTAGTTCCTCACAATGAGCAGTTCTTC. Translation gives CASSLVPHNEQFF.

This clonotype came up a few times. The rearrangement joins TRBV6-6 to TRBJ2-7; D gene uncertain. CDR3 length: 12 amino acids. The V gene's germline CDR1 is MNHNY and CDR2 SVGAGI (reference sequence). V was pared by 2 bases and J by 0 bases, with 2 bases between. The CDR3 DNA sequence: TGTGCCAGCAGTTACCCCTCCTACGAGCAGTACTTC. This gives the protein CASSYPSYEQYF.

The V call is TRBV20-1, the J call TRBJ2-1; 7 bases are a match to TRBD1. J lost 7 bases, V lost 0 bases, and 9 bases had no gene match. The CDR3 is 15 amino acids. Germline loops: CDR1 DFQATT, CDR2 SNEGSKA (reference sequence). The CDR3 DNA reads TGCAGTGCTAGAGACGCGGCGACAGGGTATAATGAGCAGTTCTTC. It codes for CSARDAATGYNEQFF.

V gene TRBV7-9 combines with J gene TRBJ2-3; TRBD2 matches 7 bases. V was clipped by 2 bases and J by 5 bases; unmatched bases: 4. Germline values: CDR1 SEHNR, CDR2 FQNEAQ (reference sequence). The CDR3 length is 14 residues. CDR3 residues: CASSLFAGVDTQYF. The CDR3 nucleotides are TGTGCCAGCAGCTTATTCGCGGGAGTAGATACGCAGTATTTT.

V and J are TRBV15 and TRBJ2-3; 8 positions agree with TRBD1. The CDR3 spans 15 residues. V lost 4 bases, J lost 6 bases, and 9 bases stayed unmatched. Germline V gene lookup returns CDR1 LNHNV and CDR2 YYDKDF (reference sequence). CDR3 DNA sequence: TGTGCCACCAGCACCGGCCAGGGGGCTCAGGATACGCAGTATTTT. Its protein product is CATSTGQGAQDTQYF.

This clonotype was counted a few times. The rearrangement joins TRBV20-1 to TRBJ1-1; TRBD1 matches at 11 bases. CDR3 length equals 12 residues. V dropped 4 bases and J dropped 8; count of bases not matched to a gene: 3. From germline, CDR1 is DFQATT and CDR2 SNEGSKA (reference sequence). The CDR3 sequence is CSATGTGGEAFF. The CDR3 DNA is TGCAGTGCTACCGGGACAGGGGGGGAAGCTTTCTTT.

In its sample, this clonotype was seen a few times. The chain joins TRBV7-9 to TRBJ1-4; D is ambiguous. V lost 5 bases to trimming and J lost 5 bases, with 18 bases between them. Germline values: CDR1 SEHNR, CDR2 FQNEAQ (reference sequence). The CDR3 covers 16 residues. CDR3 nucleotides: TGTGCCAGCAGCCTCCCCGCGAGGAGTGAAAATGAAAAACTGTTTTTT. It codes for CASSLPARSENEKLFF.

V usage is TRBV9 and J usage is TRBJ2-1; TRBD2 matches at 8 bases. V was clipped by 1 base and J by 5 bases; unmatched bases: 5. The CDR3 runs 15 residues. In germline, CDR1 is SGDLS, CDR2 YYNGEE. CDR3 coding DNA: TGTGCCAGCAGCGTAAGCGGGAGTCAGAACAATGAGCAGTTCTTC. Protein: CASSVSGSQNNEQFF.

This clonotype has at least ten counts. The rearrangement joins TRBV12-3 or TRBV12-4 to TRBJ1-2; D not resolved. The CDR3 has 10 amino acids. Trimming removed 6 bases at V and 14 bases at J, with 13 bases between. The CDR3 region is CASRTTDLTF. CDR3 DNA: TGTGCCAGCAGGACGACGGACCTGACCTTC.

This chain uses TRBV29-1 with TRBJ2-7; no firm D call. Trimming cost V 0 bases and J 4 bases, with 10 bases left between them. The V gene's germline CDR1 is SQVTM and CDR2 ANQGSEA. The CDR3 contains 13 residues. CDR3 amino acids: CSVEEDGLYEQYF. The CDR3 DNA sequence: TGCAGCGTTGAAGAGGATGGGCTATACGAGCAGTACTTC.

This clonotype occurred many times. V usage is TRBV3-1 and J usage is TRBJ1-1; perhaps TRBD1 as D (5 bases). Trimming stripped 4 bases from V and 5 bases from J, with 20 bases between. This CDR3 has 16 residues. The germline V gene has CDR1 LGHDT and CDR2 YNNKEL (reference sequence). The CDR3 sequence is CASSPTPGTERTEAFF. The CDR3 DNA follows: TGTGCCAGCAGCCCAACCCCCGGGACGGAGAGGACTGAAGCTTTCTTT.